This T cell receptor (beta chain) was recorded in a study of CD8 T cells in ankylosing spondylitis. From the 5' RACE reads, TCRdb called clonotypes with MiXCR, one entry per CDR3 protein. Counted here are about 110,000 distinct CDR3 sequences, less than 25% occurring once; the ten biggest clones make up 9% to 15%. CDR1 is LGHDT, CDR2 YNNKEL, per germline (reference sequence). V gave up 7 bases and J gave up 8 bases, with 9 bases separating them. The CDR3 is 12 amino acids. Input material: synovial fluid, either unsorted or a sorted T cell fraction (not recorded which). This sequence joins TRBV3-1 and TRBJ1-6; perhaps TRBD1 as D (5 bases). This receptor was taken from a male donor with ankylosing spondylitis. CDR3 amino acids: CASTRGDSPLHF. In nucleotides, the CDR3 is TGTGCCAGCACCCGGGGGGATTCACCCCTCCACTTT.